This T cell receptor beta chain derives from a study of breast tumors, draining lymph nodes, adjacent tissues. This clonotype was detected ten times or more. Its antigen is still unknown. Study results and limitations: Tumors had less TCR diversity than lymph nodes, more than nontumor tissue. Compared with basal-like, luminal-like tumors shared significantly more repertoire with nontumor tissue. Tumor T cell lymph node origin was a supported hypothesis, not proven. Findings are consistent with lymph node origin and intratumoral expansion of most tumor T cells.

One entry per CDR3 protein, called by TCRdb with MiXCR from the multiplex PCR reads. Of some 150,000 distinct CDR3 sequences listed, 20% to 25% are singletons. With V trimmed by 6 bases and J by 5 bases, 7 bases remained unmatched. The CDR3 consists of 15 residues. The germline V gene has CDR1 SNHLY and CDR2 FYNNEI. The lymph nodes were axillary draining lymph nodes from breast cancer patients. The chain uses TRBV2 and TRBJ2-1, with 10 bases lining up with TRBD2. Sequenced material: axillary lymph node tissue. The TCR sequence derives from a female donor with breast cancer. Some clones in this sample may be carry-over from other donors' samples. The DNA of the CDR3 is TGTGCCAGCAGGCACGGGACTAGCGCCAACAATGAGCAGTTCTTC. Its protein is CASRHGTSANNEQFF. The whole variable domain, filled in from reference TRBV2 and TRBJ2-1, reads EPEVTQTPSHQVTQMGQEVILRCVPISNHLYFYWYRQILGQKVEFLVSFYNNEISEKSEIFDDQFSVERPDGSNFTLKIRSTKLEDSAMYFCASRHGTSANNEQFFGPGTRLTVL.